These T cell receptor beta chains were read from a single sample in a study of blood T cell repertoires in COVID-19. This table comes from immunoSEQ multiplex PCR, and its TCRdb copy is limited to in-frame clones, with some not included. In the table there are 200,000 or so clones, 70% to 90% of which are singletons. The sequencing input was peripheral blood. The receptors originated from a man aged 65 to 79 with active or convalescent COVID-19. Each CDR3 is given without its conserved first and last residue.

CDR3 protein: ASSLHRGGETQY; V gene: TRBV28; J gene: TRBJ2-5
CDR3 protein: ASSESRAGTANTGELF; V gene: TRBV10-1; J gene: TRBJ2-2
CDR3 protein: ASSFGPAGDTQY; V gene: TRBV27; J gene: TRBJ2-3
CDR3 protein: ASSSAGSRTYEQY; V gene: TRBV5-1; J gene: TRBJ2-7
CDR3 protein: ASSLVGVSSYEQY; V gene: TRBV5-6; J gene: TRBJ2-7
CDR3 protein: ASSGVGPDTQY; V gene: TRBV25-1; J gene: TRBJ2-3
CDR3 protein: ASSQLRGLEETQY; V gene: TRBV28; J gene: TRBJ2-5
CDR3 protein: ASSLGQGGHQPQH; V gene: TRBV5-1; J gene: TRBJ1-5
CDR3 protein: ASSLSGGRYGYT; V gene: TRBV7-9; J gene: TRBJ1-2
CDR3 protein: ASSPRTSGNTDTQY; V gene: TRBV9; J gene: TRBJ2-3
CDR3 protein: ASSLSQGVTGELF; V gene: TRBV27; J gene: TRBJ2-2
CDR3 protein: ASSLNSGGLQETQY; V gene: TRBV27; J gene: TRBJ2-5
CDR3 protein: ASSTRTGEGRVGDCLYGYT; V gene: TRBV21-1; J gene: TRBJ1-2
CDR3 protein: ASSFSSGQAGEQY; V gene: TRBV27; J gene: TRBJ2-7
CDR3 protein: AISDVGLSTDTQY; V gene: TRBV10-3; J gene: TRBJ2-3
CDR3 protein: ARSLGCRASRNEKLF; V gene: TRBV5-3; J gene: TRBJ1-4
CDR3 protein: ASSQGWGGNQPQH; V gene: TRBV5-5; J gene: TRBJ1-5
CDR3 protein: ASSRQGASNEKLF; V gene: TRBV18; J gene: TRBJ1-4
CDR3 protein: ASSLGTSGSYEQY; V gene: TRBV11-2; J gene: TRBJ2-7
CDR3 protein: ASGDRQETQY; V gene: TRBV19; J gene: TRBJ2-5
CDR3 protein: ASRLGLGNQPQH; V gene: TRBV2; J gene: TRBJ1-5
CDR3 protein: ASSRSGGLNYGYT; V gene: TRBV5-1; J gene: TRBJ1-2
CDR3 protein: ASNPAGTGGHEQF; V gene: TRBV9; J gene: TRBJ2-1
CDR3 protein: ASSLLTGEYGYT; V gene: TRBV2; J gene: TRBJ1-2
CDR3 protein: ASSPRGGSGTDTQY; V gene: TRBV3-1/TRBV3-2; J gene: TRBJ2-3
CDR3 protein: ASGQNTGELF; V gene: TRBV5-4; J gene: TRBJ2-2
CDR3 protein: ARKGQGAAYEQY; V gene: TRBV19; J gene: TRBJ2-7
CDR3 protein: ASTFGTQREKLF; V gene: TRBV19; J gene: TRBJ1-4
CDR3 protein: ASSISSGNTDTQY; V gene: TRBV19; J gene: TRBJ2-3
CDR3 protein: AISVVDRGQTGELF; V gene: TRBV10-3; J gene: TRBJ2-2
CDR3 protein: ASSPPGQGAGNTGELF; V gene: TRBV3-1/TRBV3-2; J gene: TRBJ2-2
CDR3 protein: ASSSPGQGPGELF; V gene: TRBV2; J gene: TRBJ2-2
CDR3 protein: ASSLVAGGPDTQY; V gene: TRBV7-6; J gene: TRBJ2-3
CDR3 protein: ASSLGSSGGALNTGELF; V gene: TRBV7-8; J gene: TRBJ2-2
CDR3 protein: ASRLGAGEQY; V gene: TRBV28; J gene: TRBJ2-7
CDR3 protein: ASSLGTGGIYGYT; V gene: TRBV7-2; J gene: TRBJ1-2
CDR3 protein: ASSLIGTGAYEQY; V gene: TRBV28; J gene: TRBJ2-7
CDR3 protein: ASSDGTGVPGTQY; V gene: TRBV2; J gene: TRBJ2-3
CDR3 protein: ASSPGAVVNTEAF; V gene: TRBV18; J gene: TRBJ1-1
CDR3 protein: ASSHGAGNSPLH; V gene: TRBV5-5; J gene: TRBJ1-6
CDR3 protein: SVRGGTRETQY; V gene: TRBV29-1; J gene: TRBJ2-5
CDR3 protein: ASSSREAGGEQF; V gene: TRBV19; J gene: TRBJ2-1
CDR3 protein: ASSWDTKREQY; V gene: TRBV5-1; J gene: TRBJ2-7
CDR3 protein: ASSLDGQAYNEQF; V gene: TRBV5-1; J gene: TRBJ2-1
CDR3 protein: ASSLGGRVRDTQY; V gene: TRBV7-2; J gene: TRBJ2-3
CDR3 protein: ASRLSPYGYEQY; V gene: TRBV28; J gene: TRBJ2-7
CDR3 protein: ASSMMGQGHYGYT; V gene: TRBV19; J gene: TRBJ1-2
CDR3 protein: ASSPQGINYEQY; V gene: TRBV18; J gene: TRBJ2-7
CDR3 protein: ASSPNMGGYEQY; V gene: TRBV4-3; J gene: TRBJ2-7
CDR3 protein: ASSVRTSGSGEQF; V gene: TRBV7-2; J gene: TRBJ2-1
CDR3 protein: ASSQVRDRGRLGTDTQY; V gene: TRBV4-3; J gene: TRBJ2-3
CDR3 protein: ASSLIRGATDTQY; V gene: TRBV5-4; J gene: TRBJ2-3
CDR3 protein: ASQDGLGTDTQY; V gene: TRBV2; J gene: TRBJ2-3
CDR3 protein: ASSLPGGLETQY; V gene: TRBV7-2; J gene: TRBJ2-5